This T cell receptor (beta chain) was sequenced in a study of human T cells and chemical hapten exposure. This clonotype was seen a few times. Its antigen is still unknown. The CDR3 is 13 residues long. The germline CDR1 and CDR2 sequences are SGHNT and YYREEE (reference sequence). Trimming removed 0 bases from V and 7 bases from J, with 8 bases in between. Notes on the study in general: With regard to DPC sensitization, TCRs above 1 in 1000 frequency did not change.

The time point was: patch test 3, about 24 weeks after DPC sensitization. Treatment: therapeutic diphenylcyclopropenone sensitization with weekly scalp DPC. Drawing of blood took place ahead of applying each patch test. Authors' data handling: With a range of about 23,224 to 700,000, the median per sample was roughly 95,000 TCRs. TCRdb redid the calling of the RACE reads with MiXCR, one entry per CDR3 protein. The V and J calls follow TCRdb's processing rather than the paper's. This table has 130,000 or so distinct CDR3 sequences, about 11% appearing once. The sequence was obtained from a woman aged 45-60 years with alopecia areata. Some clones in this sample may be carry-over from other donors' samples. The material sequenced was whole blood, taken in connection with sensitization to the hapten diphenylcyclopropenone (DPC). The chain combines TRBV5-4 with TRBJ1-5; D perhaps matches TRBD1 (5 bases). As DNA, the CDR3 is TGTGCCAGCAGCTTGGAACGGGACCAGCCCCAGCATTTT. This gives the protein CASSLERDQPQHF.